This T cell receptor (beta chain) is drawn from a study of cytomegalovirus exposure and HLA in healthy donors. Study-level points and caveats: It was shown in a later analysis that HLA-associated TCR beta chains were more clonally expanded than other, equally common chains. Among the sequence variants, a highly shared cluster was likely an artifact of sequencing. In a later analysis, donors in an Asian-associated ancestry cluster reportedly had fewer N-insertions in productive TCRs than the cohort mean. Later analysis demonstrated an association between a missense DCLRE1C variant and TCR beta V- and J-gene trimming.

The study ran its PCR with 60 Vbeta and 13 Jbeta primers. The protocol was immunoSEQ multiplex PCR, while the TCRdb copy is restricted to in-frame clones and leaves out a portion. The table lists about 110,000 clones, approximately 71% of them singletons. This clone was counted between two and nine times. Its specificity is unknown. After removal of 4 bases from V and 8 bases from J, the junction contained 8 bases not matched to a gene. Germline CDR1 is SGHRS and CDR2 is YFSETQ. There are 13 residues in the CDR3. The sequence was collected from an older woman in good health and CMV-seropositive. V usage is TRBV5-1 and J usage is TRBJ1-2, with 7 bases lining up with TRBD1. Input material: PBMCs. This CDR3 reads CASSTQDRVGYTF. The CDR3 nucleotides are TGCGCCAGCAGCACCCAAGACAGGGTCGGCTACACCTTC.